A selection of T cell receptor beta chains follows, all from one sample in a study of blood T cell repertoires in COVID-19. The table came from immunoSEQ multiplex PCR; TCRdb's copy has only in-frame clones and leaves some out. The table has approximately 210,000 clones, 84% seen once; the top ten hold about 20%. The sequenced sample consisted of peripheral blood. The receptors derive from a young man with active or convalescent COVID-19. CDR3s include the opening cysteine and the closing phenylalanine or tryptophan. A D gene is named only where the DNA matches it firmly. Clone size, where shown, is once, few, many, or a class for clones that have expanded.

v_call	clone_size	d_call	cdr3_length	j_call	cdr3_nt	cdr3_aa
TRBV7-2	.	TRBD2	17	TRBJ2-1	TGTGCCAGCAGCTTGACCCCTACGAGCGGGATATACAATGAGCAGTTCTTC	CASSLTPTSGIYNEQFF
TRBV4-2	.	.	14	TRBJ2-1	TGTGCCAGCAGCCAAGAGGGTGTGGGGGGAGAGCAGTTCTTC	CASSQEGVGGEQFF
TRBV9	.	TRBD1	14	TRBJ1-2	TGTGCCAGCAGCGCCCAGACAGGGCTCTATGGCTACACCTTC	CASSAQTGLYGYTF
TRBV2	.	.	14	TRBJ1-5	TGTGCCAGCAGTGAGGGGGGGAGCAATCAGCCCCAGCATTTT	CASSEGGSNQPQHF
TRBV5-6	.	TRBD1	14	TRBJ1-2	TGTGCCAGCAGCAGGACAGGGGACTACTATGGCTACACCTTC	CASSRTGDYYGYTF
TRBV14	.	.	17	TRBJ1-1	TGTGCCAGCAGCCTGAGGGGGTATGTAGGGATGGGCACTGAAGCTTTCTTT	CASSLRGYVGMGTEAFF
TRBV4-1	.	.	14	TRBJ1-5	TGCGCCAGCAGCCAAGAGAGCGGCAATCAGCCCCAGCATTTT	CASSQESGNQPQHF
TRBV2	.	TRBD1	15	TRBJ1-5	TGTGCCAGCAGGAAAGACAGGGTGGGGAATCAGCCCCAGCATTTT	CASRKDRVGNQPQHF
TRBV7-9	.	.	15	TRBJ2-7	TGTGCCAGCAGCCGCCTGGAGCGGAGCTCCTACGAGCAGTACTTC	CASSRLERSSYEQYF
TRBV7-3	few	TRBD2	14	TRBJ2-3	TGTGCCAGCAGCCGGGGAGGGTCGGCAGATACGCAGTATTTT	CASSRGGSADTQYF
TRBV30	.	.	12	TRBJ2-5	TGTGCCTGGATGGCGGACCAAGAGACCCAGTACTTC	CAWMADQETQYF
TRBV25-1	.	.	14	TRBJ2-1	TGTGCCAGCAGTGAGTGGAGCTCCTACAATGAGCAGTTCTTC	CASSEWSSYNEQFF
TRBV28	.	.	16	TRBJ1-6	TGTGCCAGCAGCCCCCAGGGGCAGCCTAATAATTCACCCCTCCACTTT	CASSPQGQPNNSPLHF
TRBV30	.	.	11	TRBJ2-7	TGTGCCTGGAGCGACACCTACGAGCAGTACTTC	CAWSDTYEQYF
TRBV5-8	.	.	12	TRBJ1-1	TGTGCCAGCAGCTTGACAGGGAGGGCAGCTTTCTTT	CASSLTGRAAFF
TRBV11-2	.	TRBD1	16	TRBJ2-3	TGTGCCAGCAGCTTAGGGGGACAGAGAGGCACAGATACGCAGTATTTT	CASSLGGQRGTDTQYF
TRBV29-1	few	.	12	TRBJ1-2	TGCAGCGTCCGCGGTCCGGAAAGGGGCTACACCTTC	CSVRGPERGYTF
TRBV7-7	.	.	15	TRBJ2-1	TGTGCTAGCAGTTCGCAGGGGTCCCCCTACAATGAGCAGTTCTTC	CASSSQGSPYNEQFF
TRBV7-8	.	.	14	TRBJ1-2	TGTGCCAGCAGCCAGGGCTGGGGGCGAGGTGGCTACACCTTC	CASSQGWGRGGYTF
TRBV5-1	.	TRBD1	14	TRBJ2-2	TGCGCCAGCACGACAGGGACGAACACCGGGGAGCTGTTTTTT	CASTTGTNTGELFF
TRBV7-9	.	.	15	TRBJ1-2	TGTGCCAGCAGCTTAGGGGGTGGCAGGGTATATGGCTACACCTTC	CASSLGGGRVYGYTF
TRBV19	.	TRBD2	16	TRBJ2-5	TGTGCCAGTAGTCCCCGGACTAGCGGGAGGGGAGAGACCCAGTACTTC	CASSPRTSGRGETQYF
TRBV14	.	.	13	TRBJ2-1	TGTGCCAGCAGCCTCCTTCCTAGGGGTGAGCAGTTCTTC	CASSLLPRGEQFF
TRBV9	.	.	13	TRBJ2-7	TGTGCCAGCAGCCCGGGGGACGATCTCGAGCAGTACTTC	CASSPGDDLEQYF
TRBV28	.	.	11	TRBJ1-2	TGTGCCAGCATAGGTGGGAGAGGCTACACCTTC	CASIGGRGYTF
TRBV6-2/TRBV6-3	.	.	14	TRBJ2-7	TGTGCCAGCAGTTACTCCGGGGGAGACTACGAGCAGTACTTC	CASSYSGGDYEQYF
TRBV4-2	once	.	15	TRBJ2-2	TGTGCCAGCAGCCAAGTTGGGGCAAACACCGGGGAGCTGTTTTTT	CASSQVGANTGELFF
TRBV27	.	TRBD1	15	TRBJ1-5	TGTGCCAGCAGTTCGACAGGGACGGGCAGTCAGCCCCAGCATTTT	CASSSTGTGSQPQHF
TRBV15	.	.	17	TRBJ2-3	TGTGCCACCAGCAGAGATTACGGGGGTTTCGGCACAGATACGCAGTATTTT	CATSRDYGGFGTDTQYF
TRBV25-1	.	.	14	TRBJ1-4	TGTGCCAGCAGTGAATATGCAGGCCGTGAAAAACTGTTTTTT	CASSEYAGREKLFF
TRBV4-2	once	TRBD2	20	TRBJ2-1	TGTGCCAGCAGCCAAAAGGCGTACCCTGAATGGGCGGGAGGCAGCAATGAGCAGTTCTTC	CASSQKAYPEWAGGSNEQFF
TRBV6-5	.	TRBD1	16	TRBJ1-2	TGTGCCAGCAGTTACATCAGGGGGCACACGGGCTATGGCTACACCTTC	CASSYIRGHTGYGYTF
TRBV7-8	once	.	17	TRBJ1-1	TGTGCCAGCAGCTTAGCCGGGAGGATGAATTTGAACACTGAAGTTTTCTTT	CASSLAGRMNLNTEVFF
TRBV27	.	.	17	TRBJ2-7	TGTGCCAGCAGTTTATCCGGAGAGAGCATGTCTTTCTACGAGCAGTACTTC	CASSLSGESMSFYEQYF
TRBV6-5	.	TRBD1	16	TRBJ2-7	TGTGCCAGCAGTTCCAGCGCCGGGACAGGGACCTACGAGCAGTACTTC	CASSSSAGTGTYEQYF
TRBV6-2/TRBV6-3	once	TRBD2	15	TRBJ2-1	TGTGCCAGCAGCCCAGCGGGGGCCGGTCTCGATGAGCAGTTCTTC	CASSPAGAGLDEQFF
TRBV5-3	.	TRBD2	16	TRBJ2-7	TGTGCCAGAAGGCAGACCGGGACTAGAGTCCCCTACGAGCAGTACTTC	CARRQTGTRVPYEQYF
TRBV7-9	.	.	15	TRBJ1-4	TGTGCCAGCAGCTTAGCTCCCGGGGGTAATGAAAAACTGTTTTTT	CASSLAPGGNEKLFF
TRBV21-1	once	.	18	TRBJ2-3	TGTGCCAGCAGCAAAGTTGTTCTTTCTAACAGGGGGACAGATACGCAGTATTTT	CASSKVVLSNRGTDTQYF
TRBV6-5	.	.	14	TRBJ1-1	TGTGCCAGCAGTTTTCTCCAGGGTGAGACTGAAGCTTTCTTT	CASSFLQGETEAFF
TRBV6-5	.	TRBD2	16	TRBJ2-7	TGTGCCAGCAGTTTCTATCTAGCGGGAGCCTCCTACGAGCAGTACTTC	CASSFYLAGASYEQYF
TRBV30	.	TRBD2	16	TRBJ2-3	TGTGCCTGCACTAGCGGTTTCTCCCTCCGCACAGATACGCAGTATTTT	CACTSGFSLRTDTQYF
TRBV7-2	.	TRBD2	17	TRBJ2-1	TGTGCCAGCAGCTCCAGTCTAGCGGGGGGCGGGAGGAATGAGCAGTTCTTC	CASSSSLAGGGRNEQFF
TRBV9	.	.	13	TRBJ2-4	TGTGCCAGCAGCACTTCGGACATTCGCATTCAGTACTTC	CASSTSDIRIQYF
TRBV28	.	.	16	TRBJ1-5	TGTGCCAGCGCATCTGGGGGGGGTAGGCGCAATCAGCCCCAGCATTTT	CASASGGGRRNQPQHF
TRBV6-2/TRBV6-3	.	.	14	TRBJ1-5	TGTGCCAGCAGTTACGGGGGGGGGCATCAGCCCCAGCATTTT	CASSYGGGHQPQHF
TRBV27	once	TRBD1	17	TRBJ2-4	TGTGCCAGCAAACGAGTAGGACAGGGTGGAGGCAAAAACATTCAGTACTTC	CASKRVGQGGGKNIQYF
TRBV9	.	.	15	TRBJ1-3	TGTGCCAGCAGCCCAGGACGGGGCTCTGGAAACACCATATATTTT	CASSPGRGSGNTIYF
TRBV28	.	TRBD1	14	TRBJ1-1	TGTGCCAGCAACTGGGGGACAGGGAGTTCTGAAGCTTTCTTT	CASNWGTGSSEAFF
TRBV29-1	.	.	13	TRBJ1-1	TGCAGCGGTCCTACAGGGAGTGAGACTGAAGCTTTCTTT	CSGPTGSETEAFF
TRBV7-3	.	.	15	TRBJ1-2	TGTGCCAGCAGCTTTTGGCGGGACGGGTACTATGGCTACACCTTC	CASSFWRDGYYGYTF
TRBV15	few	.	13	TRBJ2-5	TGTGCCACGGGGGGACAGCCCCAAGAGACCCAGTACTTC	CATGGQPQETQYF
TRBV2	.	TRBD1	14	TRBJ1-1	TGTGCCAGCAGACCAGGGGGCATAAACACTGAAGCTTTCTTT	CASRPGGINTEAFF